The 15 T cell receptor beta chains presented below share a single source sample, sequenced in a study of T cells in Graves' hyperthyroidism and ophthalmopathy. TCR beta CDR3 regions were amplified from RNA. First-round RT-PCR of the TCR CDR3 relied on the HTBI primer set. TCRdb passed the multiplex PCR reads through MiXCR, listing each CDR3 protein once. The repertoire holds 660,000 or so distinct CDR3 sequences, with 45% as singletons. Sequenced sample: peripheral blood or thyroid tissue (not recorded which). The receptors were sampled from an adult man with Graves' disease, either hyperthyroidism or ophthalmopathy (not recorded which).

This clonotype was seen repeatedly, ten times or more. This chain connects TRBV29-1 to TRBJ1-1, with 9 bases identical to TRBD1. Trimming took 7 bases from V and 5 from J; bases not matched to a gene: 11. CDR3 length equals 14 residues. Germline CDR1 reads SQVTM; CDR2 reads ANQGSEA. CDR3 sequence reads: CSAATGTGFTEAFF. The CDR3 region has the DNA TGCAGCGCAGCCACCGGGACAGGGTTTACTGAAGCTTTCTTT.

This clonotype occurred many times. V is TRBV7-2 and J is TRBJ2-7; TRBD1 is a possible D gene (6 bases). The CDR3 extends over 12 amino acids. V gave up 5 bases and J gave up 6 bases, with 11 bases separating them. The germline V gene has CDR1 SGHTA and CDR2 FQGNSA. The CDR3 DNA reads TGTGCCAGCAGCCACAGGGACGCCGAGCAGTACTTC. As protein: CASSHRDAEQYF.

This clonotype was picked up many times. The V and J genes are TRBV2 and TRBJ1-1, with D possibly TRBD1 on 5 matching bases. V shed 0 bases and J shed 3 bases, with 8 bases lying between them. Germline V gene data show CDR1 as SNHLY and CDR2 as FYNNEI. CDR3 size: 14 residues. CDR3 in DNA: TGTGCCAGCAGTGAAGCACAGGAGTACACTGAAGCTTTCTTT. Protein: CASSEAQEYTEAFF. The complete variable domain, with remaining parts taken from reference TRBV2 and TRBJ1-1, reads EPEVTQTPSHQVTQMGQEVILRCVPISNHLYFYWYRQILGQKVEFLVSFYNNEISEKSEIFDDQFSVERPDGSNFTLKIRSTKLEDSAMYFCASSEAQEYTEAFFGQGTRLTVV.

V is TRBV29-1 and J is TRBJ1-4, with unresolved D. Germline-derived CDR1 and CDR2 are SQVTM and ANQGSEA. V was cut by 6 bases and J by 6 bases, with 8 bases left in between. The CDR3 is 11 amino acids. DNA for the CDR3: TGCAGCGTGGGTCGGGATGAAAAACTGTTTTTT. This sequence encodes CSVGRDEKLFF.

CDR3 loop: CASSRRQGNEQYF. The CDR3 DNA follows: TGTGCCAGCAGTCGTAGACAGGGGAACGAGCAGTACTTC. J is TRBJ2-7 and V is TRBV12-3 or TRBV12-4, with 8 bases that match TRBD1. This CDR3 region has 13 residues. V lost 5 bases, J lost 5 bases, and 5 bases stayed unmatched.

This clonotype was picked up a small number of times. CDR3 residues: CASSDREMGNTIYF. DNA of the CDR3: TGTGCCAGCAGTGACAGGGAAATGGGAAACACCATATATTTT. V is TRBV12-3 or TRBV12-4 and J is TRBJ1-3; 7 bases are shared with TRBD1. Losses at the gene ends were 5 bases for V and 4 bases for J; bases not matched to a gene: 5. This CDR3 has 14 amino acids.

This clonotype has just one count. This clone may be a read error of a much larger clone one base away. The rearrangement links TRBV2 to TRBJ2-5; TRBD2 might be the D (5 bases). This CDR3 has 14 amino acids. Germline CDR1 is SNHLY and CDR2 is FYNNEI. The CDR3 DNA follows: TGTGCCAGCAGTGAACTAGCAAGACAAGAGACCGAGTACTTC. Its translation: CASSELARQETEYF.

The chain recombines TRBV5-1 with TRBJ2-5; 9 bases are shared with TRBD1. The CDR3 extends over 17 amino acids. Germline CDR1 and CDR2: SGHRS and YFSETQ. V lost 4 bases to trimming and J lost 2 bases; unmatched junction nucleotides: 12. The CDR3 sequence is CASSPQPTGGYQETQYF. DNA of the CDR3: TGCGCCAGCAGCCCTCAACCCACAGGGGGCTATCAAGAGACCCAGTACTTC.

The V and J genes are TRBV12-5 and TRBJ2-7, with D perhaps given as TRBD1 or TRBD2 (5 bases each). The CDR3 length is 17 residues. With 2 bases removed from V and 4 bases from J, the gap between germline ends came to 21 bases. Germline V lookup: CDR1 LGHNT, CDR2 FRNRAP. The CDR3 DNA sequence: TGTGCTAGTGGTTTGAACGCCGCGGGCAGGGCCTTTTACGAGCAGTACTTC. Protein: CASGLNAAGRAFYEQYF.

CDR3 coding DNA: TGTGCCAGTAGCGAGGAAAACATGGACAGGCCGTCCATGGAGCAGTACTTC. It translates to CASSEENMDRPSMEQYF. The gene calls are TRBV19 and TRBJ2-7, with TRBD1 matching over 7 bases. There are 17 residues in the CDR3. Germline loops: CDR1 LNHDA, CDR2 SQIVND (reference sequence). Trimming took 6 bases from V and 7 from J; bases not matched to a gene: 21.

The sample holds many counts of this clonotype. The rearrangement links TRBV7-2 to TRBJ1-2; D perhaps matches TRBD1 (6 bases). The V gene lost 5 bases and the J gene lost 4 bases, with 11 bases spanning the gap. The CDR3 has 13 amino acids. The germline CDR1 and CDR2 sequences are SGHTA and FQGNSA. The CDR3 DNA sequence: TGTGCCAGCAGCCTCACAGGGCCCTATGGCTACACCTTC. Translation gives CASSLTGPYGYTF.

This chain joins TRBV19 and TRBJ2-2; 7 nucleotides match TRBD1. Germline loops: CDR1 LNHDA, CDR2 SQIVND (reference sequence). The CDR3 is 17 residues long. The trim removed 4 bases at V and 3 bases at J, leaving 11 bases unmatched. DNA of the CDR3: TGTGCCAGTAGTACTTTACTCCGGGACAGAGACACCGGGGAGCTGTTTTTT. It is translated as CASSTLLRDRDTGELFF. Combining the CDR3 with reference TRBV19 and TRBJ2-2 gives the whole variable domain DGGITQSPKYLFRKEGQNVTLSCEQNLNHDAMYWYRQDPGQGLRLIYYSQIVNDFQKGDIAEGYSVSREKKESFPLTVTSAQKNPTAFYLCASSTLLRDRDTGELFFGEGSRLTVL.

This chain joins TRBV19 and TRBJ1-6, with D possibly being TRBD1 (6 bases). V lost 6 bases and J 2 bases, leaving 11 bases between the germline ends. The CDR3 consists of 15 residues. The germline CDR1 and CDR2 sequences are LNHDA and SQIVND (reference sequence). CDR3 residues: CASRLQGTYNSPLHF. DNA of the CDR3: TGTGCCAGTAGATTACAGGGTACCTATAATTCACCCCTCCACTTT.

The V gene is TRBV7-6, the J gene TRBJ2-5, with 12 bases fitting TRBD2. Per the germline V gene, CDR1 is SGHVS and CDR2 is FNYEAQ. V trimming: 1 base; J trimming: 4 bases; junction bases outside the gene matches: 4. This CDR3 has 16 residues. The CDR3 region is CASSLGLGLAGETQYF. The CDR3 DNA follows: TGTGCCAGCAGCTTAGGTCTGGGACTAGCGGGAGAGACCCAGTACTTC.

This clonotype has just a few counts. This sequence joins TRBV29-1 and TRBJ1-2; D is unresolved. This CDR3 has 11 amino acids. The germline CDR1 and CDR2 sequences are SQVTM and ANQGSEA. V lost 4 bases to trimming and J lost 4 bases, with 7 bases between them. CDR3 residues: CSVVGVYGYTF. CDR3 DNA: TGCAGCGTTGTCGGGGTCTATGGCTACACCTTC.